These 24 T cell receptor beta chains originate from one sample sequenced in a study of T cells after yellow fever vaccination. TCRdb called the 5' RACE reads again in MiXCR, with one record for every CDR3 protein. The repertoire holds approximately 300,000 distinct CDR3 sequences, with roughly 8.7% as singletons. Sample: PBMCs, taken on the day of the first yellow fever vaccination. All receptors derive from a young man who received the YFV17D yellow fever vaccine.

This clonotype was detected only a few times. CDR3 DNA: TGTGCCGTCGGATTGGGCACGAGCTCCTACAATGAGCAGTTCTTC. Residues: CAVGLGTSSYNEQFF. The rearrangement joins TRBV24-1 to TRBJ2-1; D not certain. The V end was cut by 12 bases, the J end by 0 bases, with 17 bases between. This CDR3 has 15 residues. Germline V gene lookup returns CDR1 KGHDR and CDR2 SFDVKD.

There are a few counts of this clonotype. The chain has TRBV27 and TRBJ1-2, with TRBD1 as a possible D gene (6 bases). The CDR3 length is 13 residues. CDR1 MNHEY and CDR2 SMNVEV come from the germline V gene (reference sequence). V was clipped by 2 bases and J by 8 bases, with 12 bases between them. CDR3 DNA: TGTGCCAGCAGTTTAAGGGGGTTAAGCGGCTACACCTTC. Its protein product is CASSLRGLSGYTF.

This sequence joins TRBV7-2 and TRBJ2-4; D possibly uses TRBD1 or TRBD2 (7 bases each). Trimming took off 5 bases at V and 1 base at J, with 18 bases between the two ends. CDR3 length equals 17 residues. The germline V gene has CDR1 SGHTA and CDR2 FQGNSA. CDR3 nucleotides: TGTGCCAGCAGCCCGAGGGGAGGGGGCGCTGCCAAAAACATTCAGTACTTC. Its protein product is CASSPRGGGAAKNIQYF. Full variable domain (remainder filled in from reference TRBV7-2 and TRBJ2-4): GAGVSQSPSNKVTEKGKDVELRCDPISGHTALYWYRQSLGQGLEFLIYFQGNSAPDKSGLPSDRFSAERTGGSVSTLTIQRTQQEDSAVYLCASSPRGGGAAKNIQYFGAGTRLSVL.

This clonotype was seen at least ten times. The V call is TRBV7-3, the J call TRBJ2-7, with TRBD2 identical over 7 bases. The germline V gene has CDR1 SGHTA and CDR2 FQGTGA. The CDR3 length is 15 residues. Losses at the gene ends were 4 bases for V and 5 bases for J; bases not matched to a gene: 11. The CDR3 sequence: CASSSKGTSDHEQYF. The DNA for the CDR3 is TGTGCCAGCAGCTCTAAGGGTACTAGCGATCACGAGCAGTACTTC.

V is TRBV4-2 and J is TRBJ1-5, with D possibly TRBD1 on 5 matching bases. The V gene's germline CDR1 is LGHNA and CDR2 YNFKEQ. The CDR3 covers 17 residues. The ends were cut back, 0 bases at V and 2 bases at J, with 14 bases in the middle. The CDR3: CASSQDGSGRGNQPQHF. The CDR3 DNA reads TGTGCCAGCAGCCAAGACGGCTCCGGCAGGGGCAATCAGCCCCAGCATTTT.

This clonotype was seen only a few times. The gene calls are TRBV7-2 and TRBJ2-3; 7 bases agree with TRBD2. V trimming: 5 bases; J trimming: 9 bases; junction bases outside the gene matches: 11. The CDR3 runs 14 residues. CDR1 SGHTA and CDR2 FQGNSA come from the germline V gene. CDR3 bases: TGTGCCAGCAGCCCGAGACTAGCCCCTTACACGCAGTATTTT. It is translated as CASSPRLAPYTQYF.

The chain is built from TRBV6-2 or TRBV6-3 and TRBJ1-1; TRBD1 might be the D (5 bases). Germline CDR1 is MNHEY and CDR2 is SVGEGT. V lost 0 bases, J lost 2 bases, and 19 bases lay in between. The CDR3 length is 18 residues. The CDR3 DNA reads TGTGCCAGCAGTTACTCAGGCGGGACCTCAGCCATAAACACTGAAGCTTTCTTT. It translates to CASSYSGGTSAINTEAFF.

The table lists this clonotype with a few counts. This rearrangement joins TRBV7-9 to TRBJ2-3, with a weak D call TRBD2 (5 bases). The germline V gene has CDR1 SEHNR and CDR2 FQNEAQ (reference sequence). This CDR3 has 14 residues. V was clipped by 5 bases and J by 4 bases, with 13 bases between them. The CDR3 sequence is CASSGLEGPDTQYF. The CDR3 region has the DNA TGTGCCAGCAGCGGATTAGAGGGTCCAGATACGCAGTATTTT.

V and J are TRBV6-1 and TRBJ2-5; D uncertain. V lost 5 bases and J lost 7, with 11 bases in between. Germline V CDR1 and CDR2: MNHNS, SASEGT. CDR3 length equals 12 residues. In nucleotides, the CDR3 is TGTGCCAGCAGTATAACTCGCGGGACCCAGTACTTC. This gives the protein CASSITRGTQYF.

This chain connects TRBV7-2 to TRBJ1-3; D not resolved. This CDR3 contains 16 residues. Germline CDR1 SGHTA, CDR2 FQGNSA. The germline V and J ends were trimmed by 4 bases and 3 bases, with 16 bases remaining between them. The CDR3 is CASSSARGMSGNTIYF. The CDR3 DNA is TGTGCCAGCAGCTCGGCACGGGGTATGAGTGGAAACACCATATATTTT.

The rearrangement joins TRBV20-1 to TRBJ2-3; D call uncertain. The V gene's germline CDR1 is DFQATT and CDR2 SNEGSKA (reference sequence). The CDR3 runs to 13 residues. V dropped 5 bases and J dropped 2 bases, with 11 bases sitting between them. CDR3: CSALRRATDTQYF. The CDR3 nucleotides read TGCAGTGCTCTCCGTAGGGCCACAGATACGCAGTATTTT.

This clonotype was recorded a few times. The chain uses TRBV19 and TRBJ1-2; D not resolved. CDR3 length equals 12 residues. Germline V gene data show CDR1 as LNHDA and CDR2 as SQIVND (reference sequence). V was pared by 8 bases and J by 4 bases, with 11 bases between. CDR3 bases: TGTGCCAGTCGGGTGAGGTCCTATGGCTACACCTTC. It encodes CASRVRSYGYTF.

This clonotype was counted ten times or more. The chain links TRBV7-9 to TRBJ2-5, with D hard to call. Germline V gene data show CDR1 as SEHNR and CDR2 as FQNEAQ (reference sequence). CDR3 length: 14 residues. Trimming left V 1 base short and J 4 bases short, with 10 bases between. CDR3 coding DNA: TGTGCCAGCAGCTTAGGTTCAGCGATAGAGACCCAGTACTTC. Translated, it gives CASSLGSAIETQYF.

This clonotype turned up a few times. J is TRBJ1-1 and V is TRBV7-9; D possibly corresponds to TRBD1 (6 bases). Germline V gives CDR1 SEHNR, CDR2 FQNEAQ (reference sequence). V lost 5 bases and J lost 10, with 14 bases in between. The CDR3 is 12 amino acids. The CDR3 nucleotides read TGTGCCAGCAGCCCAGCAGGGGCAGGAGCTTTCTTT. Translation: CASSPAGAGAFF.

J is TRBJ1-1 and V is TRBV12-3 or TRBV12-4; D gene unclear. CDR3 size: 13 residues. Between the trimmed V and J ends, which lost 2 bases and 4 bases, there was a span of 8 bases. The CDR3 region is CASSLNGPTEAFF. In nucleotides, the CDR3 is TGTGCCAGCAGTTTAAACGGACCCACTGAAGCTTTCTTT.

This clonotype appeared a few times. The V call is TRBV20-1, the J call TRBJ2-1, with D perhaps TRBD2 (5 bases). Germline-derived CDR1 and CDR2 are DFQATT and SNEGSKA (reference sequence). V lost 5 bases, J lost 2 bases, and 10 bases lay in between. This CDR3 has 13 residues. The CDR3 coding sequence is TGCAGTGCTCGCCGGGGAGCCTACAATGAGCAGTTCTTC. The encoded protein is CSARRGAYNEQFF.

This clonotype was detected only a few times. The chain uses TRBV12-3 or TRBV12-4 and TRBJ1-6, with 7 nucleotides matching TRBD1. This CDR3 comprises 15 residues. Losses at the gene ends were 3 bases for V and 5 bases for J; bases not matched to a gene: 4. As DNA, the CDR3 is TGTGCCAGCAGTTTGGGGGACAGCGATAATTCACCCCTCCACTTT. This encodes CASSLGDSDNSPLHF.

This clonotype was detected a few times. The V and J genes are TRBV5-1 and TRBJ1-2, with D possibly matching TRBD1 (6 bases). This CDR3 has 15 residues. Trimming took off 2 bases at V and 0 bases at J, with 11 bases between the two ends. Germline V gene sequence: CDR1 SGHRS, CDR2 YFSETQ. CDR3 DNA: TGCGCCAGCAGCTTAGTAGGGGGTACTAACTATGGCTACACCTTC. This translates into CASSLVGGTNYGYTF. The full variable domain, its missing parts supplied by reference TRBV5-1 and TRBJ1-2, is KAGVTQTPRYLIKTRGQQVTLSCSPISGHRSVSWYQQTPGQGLQFLFEYFSETQRNKGNFPGRFSGRQFSNSRSEMNVSTLELGDSALYLCASSLVGGTNYGYTFGSGTRLTVV.

This clonotype has a count of ten or more. This chain joins TRBV21-1 and TRBJ2-7; the table's TRBD1 call for D was not verified on the DNA. TRBV21-1 is given as a pseudogene. The CDR3 has 15 amino acids. The CDR3 coding sequence is TGTGCCAGCAGCAAAGTGACAGGGAACACCCACGAGCAGTACGTC. Its translation is CASSKVTGNTHEQYV.

V and J are TRBV11-2 and TRBJ2-1; 8 nucleotides agree with TRBD2. Germline V lookup: CDR1 SGHAT, CDR2 FQNNGV. The V segment lost 0 bases and the J segment 4 bases; nucleotides outside the gene matches: 8. This CDR3 region has 17 residues. Here the CDR3 reads CASSLDLRGAEYNEQFF. DNA of the CDR3: TGTGCCAGCAGCTTAGATCTGCGGGGGGCGGAGTACAATGAGCAGTTCTTC. Using reference TRBV11-2 and TRBJ2-1 for the parts outside the CDR3, the full variable domain is EAGVAQSPRYKIIEKRQSVAFWCNPISGHATLYWYQQILGQGPKLLIQFQNNGVVDDSQLPKDRFSAERLKGVDSTLKIQPAKLEDSAVYLCASSLDLRGAEYNEQFFGPGTRLTVL.

This clonotype was seen many times. The chain is built from TRBV20-1 and TRBJ2-2; no reliable D call. This CDR3 is built from 15 residues. Per the germline V gene, CDR1 is DFQATT and CDR2 is SNEGSKA (reference sequence). With 0 bases removed from V and 4 bases from J, the gap between germline ends came to 12 bases. The CDR3 sequence: CSARDKGYFTGELFF. In DNA, the CDR3 is TGCAGTGCTAGAGATAAGGGCTACTTCACCGGGGAGCTGTTTTTT.

This clonotype was detected many times. The chain uses TRBV29-1 and TRBJ2-3, with unresolved D. The germline V gene encodes CDR1 SQVTM and CDR2 ANQGSEA. V was cut by 2 bases and J by 5 bases, with 11 bases left in between. CDR3 length: 13 residues. The CDR3 protein is CSVEPDPGDTQYF. CDR3 coding DNA: TGCAGCGTTGAACCCGATCCGGGAGATACGCAGTATTTT.

This clonotype showed up just a few times. J is TRBJ1-1 and V is TRBV5-4; a weak D match, TRBD1 (6 bases). This CDR3 has 14 residues. V lost 9 bases and J lost 4, with 19 bases in between. CDR1 and CDR2 from the germline V gene are SGHNT and YYREEE (reference sequence). CDR3 bases: TGTGCCATGGGCGGGCAGGGGTCGGTCACTGAAGCTTTCTTT. It specifies CAMGGQGSVTEAFF.

The chain has TRBV6-1 and TRBJ1-1, with D maybe TRBD1 (5 bases). V gave up 5 bases and J gave up 1 base, with 11 bases separating them. Germline V gene sequence: CDR1 MNHNS, CDR2 SASEGT. CDR3 size: 14 residues. CDR3 sequence (DNA): TGTGCCAGCAGTACCGGGACGGCGAACACTGAAGCTTTCTTT. Translation gives CASSTGTANTEAFF.